This record concerns one T cell receptor (beta chain) sequence. The antigen is undetermined. The data were produced by immunoSEQ multiplex PCR, yet TCRdb's version contains in-frame clones alone and is incomplete. Of more than 2,000,000 clones listed, over 85% are singletons. The data were taken from a study of shared clonotypes between healthy human individuals. Findings and caveats of the study: Clonotypes which were not shared had lower generation probabilities than clonotypes that all four donors shared.

All of the donors resided in Nashville, Tennessee, and each was a Caucasian adult. CD4+ cell separation produced CD45RA+ naive and CD45RA-negative memory subsets. Sequencing was carried out using naive CD4+ T cells sorted from blood. Subset indicated: CD45RA+ positively selected. The TCR originated in a man in his late teens or twenties in good health.

CDR3 amino acids: CASSSSPSSGANVLTF. The DNA of the CDR3 is TGTGCCAGCAGTTCCTCCCCGAGCTCTGGGGCCAACGTCCTGACTTTC. The chain couples TRBV28 to TRBJ2-6; no reliable D call. Germline V CDR1 and CDR2: MDHEN, SYDVKM. This CDR3 comprises 16 residues. Trimming removed 4 bases at V and 0 bases at J, with 10 bases between.